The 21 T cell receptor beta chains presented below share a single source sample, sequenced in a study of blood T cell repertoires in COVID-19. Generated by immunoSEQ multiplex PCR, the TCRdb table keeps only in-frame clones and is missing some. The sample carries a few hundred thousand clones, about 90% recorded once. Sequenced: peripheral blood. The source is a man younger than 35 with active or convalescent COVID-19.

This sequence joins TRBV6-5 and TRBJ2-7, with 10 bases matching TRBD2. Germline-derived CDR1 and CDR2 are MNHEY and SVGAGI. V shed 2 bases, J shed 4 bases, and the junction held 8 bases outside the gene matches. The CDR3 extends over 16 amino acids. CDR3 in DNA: TGTGCCAGCAGTTACGGGAGCGGGAGGGCAGGTTACGAGCAGTACTTC. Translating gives CASSYGSGRAGYEQYF.

Here the CDR3 reads CASSSRGPYEQYF. The CDR3 coding sequence is TGTGCCAGCAGTTCCAGGGGGCCTTACGAGCAGTACTTC. This chain links TRBV27 with TRBJ2-7, with 8 positions matching TRBD1. The germline gives CDR1 MNHEY, CDR2 SMNVEV (reference sequence). The CDR3 has 13 amino acids. Trimming removed 4 bases from V and 4 bases from J; junction bases left unmatched: 3.

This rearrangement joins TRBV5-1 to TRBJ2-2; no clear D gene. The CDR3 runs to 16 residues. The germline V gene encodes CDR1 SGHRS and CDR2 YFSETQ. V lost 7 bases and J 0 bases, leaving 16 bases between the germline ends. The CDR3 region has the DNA TGCGCCAGCGGCTCCGGTTTCAGGACGAACACCGGGGAGCTGTTTTTT. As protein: CASGSGFRTNTGELFF. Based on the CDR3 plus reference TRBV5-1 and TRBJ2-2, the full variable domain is KAGVTQTPRYLIKTRGQQVTLSCSPISGHRSVSWYQQTPGQGLQFLFEYFSETQRNKGNFPGRFSGRQFSNSRSEMNVSTLELGDSALYLCASGSGFRTNTGELFFGEGSRLTVL.

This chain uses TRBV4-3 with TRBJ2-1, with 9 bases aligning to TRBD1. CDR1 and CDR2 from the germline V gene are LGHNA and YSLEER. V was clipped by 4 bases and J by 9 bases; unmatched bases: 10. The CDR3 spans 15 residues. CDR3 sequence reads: CASSPGTGFGAEQFF. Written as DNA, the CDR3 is TGCGCCAGCAGCCCGGGGACAGGGTTTGGGGCTGAGCAGTTCTTC.

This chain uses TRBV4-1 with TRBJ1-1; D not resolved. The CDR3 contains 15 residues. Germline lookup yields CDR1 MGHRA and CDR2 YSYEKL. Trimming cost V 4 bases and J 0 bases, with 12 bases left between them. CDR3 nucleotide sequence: TGCGCCAGCAGCCTCACAGCAGCTATGAACACTGAAGCTTTCTTT. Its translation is CASSLTAAMNTEAFF.

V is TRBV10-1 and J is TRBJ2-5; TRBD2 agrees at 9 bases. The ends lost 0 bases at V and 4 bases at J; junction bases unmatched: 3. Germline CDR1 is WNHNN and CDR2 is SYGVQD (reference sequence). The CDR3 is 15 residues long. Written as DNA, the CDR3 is TGCGCCAGCAGTGAGTCGGGTAGCGGGAGAGAGACCCAGTACTTC. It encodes CASSESGSGRETQYF.

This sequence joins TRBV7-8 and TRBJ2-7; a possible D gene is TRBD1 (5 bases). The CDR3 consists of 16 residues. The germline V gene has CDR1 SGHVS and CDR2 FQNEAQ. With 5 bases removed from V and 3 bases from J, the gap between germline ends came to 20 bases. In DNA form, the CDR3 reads TGTGCCAGCAGCCAAGGGGTGACAGAGGTCCTCTACGAGCAGTACTTC. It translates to CASSQGVTEVLYEQYF.

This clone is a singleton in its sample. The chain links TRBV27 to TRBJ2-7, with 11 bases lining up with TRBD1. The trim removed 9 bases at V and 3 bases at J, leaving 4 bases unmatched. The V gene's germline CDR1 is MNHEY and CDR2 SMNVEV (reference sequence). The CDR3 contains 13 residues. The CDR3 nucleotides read TGTGCCAGTGGGGACAGGGGGGACTACGAGCAGTACTTC. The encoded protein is CASGDRGDYEQYF.

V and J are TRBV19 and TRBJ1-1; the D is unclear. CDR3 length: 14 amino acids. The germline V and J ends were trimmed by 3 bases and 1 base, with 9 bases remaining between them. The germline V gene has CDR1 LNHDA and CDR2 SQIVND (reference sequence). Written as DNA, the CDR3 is TGTGCCAGTAGTATGGCAGGTTGGAACACTGAAGCTTTCTTT. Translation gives CASSMAGWNTEAFF. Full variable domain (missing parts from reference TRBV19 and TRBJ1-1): DGGITQSPKYLFRKEGQNVTLSCEQNLNHDAMYWYRQDPGQGLRLIYYSQIVNDFQKGDIAEGYSVSREKKESFPLTVTSAQKNPTAFYLCASSMAGWNTEAFFGQGTRLTVV.

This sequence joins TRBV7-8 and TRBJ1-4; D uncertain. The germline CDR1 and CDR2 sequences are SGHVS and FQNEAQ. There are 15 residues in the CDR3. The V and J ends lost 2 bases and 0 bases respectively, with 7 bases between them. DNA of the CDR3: TGTGCCAGCAGCTTAAACACCCCAACTAATGAAAAACTGTTTTTT. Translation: CASSLNTPTNEKLFF.

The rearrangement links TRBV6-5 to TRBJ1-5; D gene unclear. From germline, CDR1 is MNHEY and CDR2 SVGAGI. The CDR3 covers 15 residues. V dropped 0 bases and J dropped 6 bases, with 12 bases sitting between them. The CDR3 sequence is CASSYSIEAFQPQHF. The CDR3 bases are TGTGCCAGCAGTTACTCGATCGAGGCATTTCAGCCCCAGCATTTT.

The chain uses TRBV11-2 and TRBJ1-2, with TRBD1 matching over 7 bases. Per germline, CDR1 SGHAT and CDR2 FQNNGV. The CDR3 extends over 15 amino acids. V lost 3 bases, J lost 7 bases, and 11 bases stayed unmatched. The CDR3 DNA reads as TGTGCCAGCAGCTTGGTACGACAGGGATTTGGTGGCTACACCTTC. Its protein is CASSLVRQGFGGYTF.

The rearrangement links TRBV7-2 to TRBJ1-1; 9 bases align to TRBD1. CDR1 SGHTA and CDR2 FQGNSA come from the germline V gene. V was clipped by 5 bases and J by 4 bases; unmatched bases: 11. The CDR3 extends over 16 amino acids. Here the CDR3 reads CASSLASTGGITEAFF. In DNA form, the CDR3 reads TGTGCCAGCAGCCTGGCCTCTACAGGGGGCATCACTGAAGCTTTCTTT.

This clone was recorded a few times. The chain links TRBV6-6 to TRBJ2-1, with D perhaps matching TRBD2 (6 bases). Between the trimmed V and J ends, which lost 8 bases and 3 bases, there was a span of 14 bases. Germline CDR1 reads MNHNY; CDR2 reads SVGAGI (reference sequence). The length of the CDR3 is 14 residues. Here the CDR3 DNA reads TGTGCCAGCGCAGCGCTGGACTACTACAATGAGCAGTTCTTC. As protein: CASAALDYYNEQFF.

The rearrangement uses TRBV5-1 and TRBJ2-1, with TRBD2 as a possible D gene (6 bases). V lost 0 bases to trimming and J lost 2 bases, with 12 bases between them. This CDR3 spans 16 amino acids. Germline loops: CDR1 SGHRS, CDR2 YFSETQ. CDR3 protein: CASSLEGSGAYNEQFF. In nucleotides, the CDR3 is TGCGCCAGCAGCTTGGAGGGTAGCGGAGCCTACAATGAGCAGTTCTTC.

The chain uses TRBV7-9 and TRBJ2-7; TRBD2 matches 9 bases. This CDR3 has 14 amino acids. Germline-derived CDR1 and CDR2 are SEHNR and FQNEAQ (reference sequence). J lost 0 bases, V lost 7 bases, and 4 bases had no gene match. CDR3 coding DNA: TGTGCCAGCAAACCTAGCGGGGCCTCCTACGAGCAGTACTTC. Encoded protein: CASKPSGASYEQYF. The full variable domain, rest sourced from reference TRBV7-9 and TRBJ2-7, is DTGVSQNPRHKITKRGQNVTFRCDPISEHNRLYWYRQTLGQGPEFLTYFQNEAQLEKSRLLSDRFSAERPKGSFSTLEIQRTEQGDSAMYLCASKPSGASYEQYFGPGTRLTVT.

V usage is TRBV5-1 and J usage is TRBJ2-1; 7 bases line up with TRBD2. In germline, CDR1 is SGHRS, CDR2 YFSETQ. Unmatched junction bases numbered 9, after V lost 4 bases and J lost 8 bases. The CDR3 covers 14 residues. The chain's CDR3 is CASSAQRGSHEQFF. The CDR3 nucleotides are TGCGCCAGCAGCGCCCAGCGGGGTTCTCATGAGCAGTTCTTC.

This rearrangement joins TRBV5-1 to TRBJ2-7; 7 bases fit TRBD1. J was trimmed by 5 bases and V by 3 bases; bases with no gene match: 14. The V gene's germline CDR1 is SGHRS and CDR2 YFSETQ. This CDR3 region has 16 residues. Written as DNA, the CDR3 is TGCGCCAGCAGCTCAGGCCGGACAGGTTTTTTCCACGAGCAGTACTTC. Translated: CASSSGRTGFFHEQYF.

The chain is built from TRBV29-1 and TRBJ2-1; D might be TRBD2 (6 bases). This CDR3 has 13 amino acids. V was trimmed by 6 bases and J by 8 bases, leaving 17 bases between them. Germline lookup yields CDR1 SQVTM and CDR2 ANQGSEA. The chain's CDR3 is CSVGGLGGYEQFF. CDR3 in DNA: TGCAGCGTGGGGGGACTCGGAGGGTATGAGCAGTTCTTC.

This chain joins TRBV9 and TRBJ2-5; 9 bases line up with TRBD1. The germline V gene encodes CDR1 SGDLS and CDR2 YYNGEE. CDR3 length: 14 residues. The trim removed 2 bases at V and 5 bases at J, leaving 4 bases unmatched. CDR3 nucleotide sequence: TGTGCCAGCAGCGTGACAGGGGGTAGCGAGACCCAGTACTTC. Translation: CASSVTGGSETQYF.

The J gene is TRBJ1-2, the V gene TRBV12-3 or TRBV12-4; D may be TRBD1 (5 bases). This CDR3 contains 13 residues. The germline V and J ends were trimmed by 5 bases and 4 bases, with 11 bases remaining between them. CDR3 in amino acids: CASSRSGIYGYTF. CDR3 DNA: TGTGCCAGCAGTAGATCAGGGATCTATGGCTACACCTTC.